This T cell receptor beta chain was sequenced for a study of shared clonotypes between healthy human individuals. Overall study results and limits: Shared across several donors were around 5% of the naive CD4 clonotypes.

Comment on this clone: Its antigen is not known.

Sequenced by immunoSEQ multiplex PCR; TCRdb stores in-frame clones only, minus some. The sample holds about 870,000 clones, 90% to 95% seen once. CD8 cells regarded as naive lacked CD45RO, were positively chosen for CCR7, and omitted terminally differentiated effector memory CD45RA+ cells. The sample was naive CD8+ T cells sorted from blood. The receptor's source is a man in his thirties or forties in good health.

This chain's CDR3 is CASSSLGVNEQFF. CDR3 sequence (DNA): TGCGCCAGCAGCTCCCTAGGGGTAAATGAGCAGTTCTTC. V and J are TRBV4-1 and TRBJ2-1; perhaps TRBD1 as D (5 bases). The CDR3 length is 13 residues. Between the trimmed V and J ends, which lost 5 bases and 7 bases, there was a span of 12 bases. CDR1 and CDR2 from the germline V gene are MGHRA and YSYEKL.